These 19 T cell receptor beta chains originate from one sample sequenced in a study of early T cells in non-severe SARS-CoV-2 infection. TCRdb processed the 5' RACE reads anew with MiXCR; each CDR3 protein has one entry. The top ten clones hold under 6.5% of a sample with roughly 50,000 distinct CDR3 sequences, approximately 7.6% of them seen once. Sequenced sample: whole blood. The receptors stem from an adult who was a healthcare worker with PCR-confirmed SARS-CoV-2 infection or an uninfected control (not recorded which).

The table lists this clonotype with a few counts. CDR3 coding DNA: TGTGCCAGCAGCGCCGGGCCCCGGGACACTGAAGCTTTCTTT. It encodes CASSAGPRDTEAFF. The chain combines TRBV7-9 with TRBJ1-1; no clear D gene. This CDR3 has 14 amino acids. Germline-derived CDR1 and CDR2 are SEHNR and FQNEAQ (reference sequence). Trimming removed 5 bases at V and 3 bases at J, with 13 bases between.

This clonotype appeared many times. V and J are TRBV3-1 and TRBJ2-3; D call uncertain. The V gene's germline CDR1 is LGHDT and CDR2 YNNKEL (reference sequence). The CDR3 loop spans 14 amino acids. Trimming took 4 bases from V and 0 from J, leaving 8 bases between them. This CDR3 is CASSRRQSTDTQYF. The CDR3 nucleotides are TGTGCCAGCAGCCGAAGGCAGAGCACAGATACGCAGTATTTT.

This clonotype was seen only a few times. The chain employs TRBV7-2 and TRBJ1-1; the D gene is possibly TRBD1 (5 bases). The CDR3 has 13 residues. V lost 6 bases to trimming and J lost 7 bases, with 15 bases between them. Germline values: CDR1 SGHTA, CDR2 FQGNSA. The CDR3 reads CASSRRGPGEAFF. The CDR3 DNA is TGTGCCAGCAGTCGGCGGGGACCGGGTGAAGCTTTCTTT. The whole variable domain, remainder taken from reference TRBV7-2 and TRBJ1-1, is GAGVSQSPSNKVTEKGKDVELRCDPISGHTALYWYRQSLGQGLEFLIYFQGNSAPDKSGLPSDRFSAERTGGSVSTLTIQRTQQEDSAVYLCASSRRGPGEAFFGQGTRLTVV.

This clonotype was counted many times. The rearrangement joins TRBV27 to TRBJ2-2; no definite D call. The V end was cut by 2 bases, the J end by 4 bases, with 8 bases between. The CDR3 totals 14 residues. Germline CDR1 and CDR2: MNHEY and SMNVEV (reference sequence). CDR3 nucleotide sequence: TGTGCCAGCAGTTTAGGAGTGTCCACCGGGGAGCTGTTTTTT. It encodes CASSLGVSTGELFF.

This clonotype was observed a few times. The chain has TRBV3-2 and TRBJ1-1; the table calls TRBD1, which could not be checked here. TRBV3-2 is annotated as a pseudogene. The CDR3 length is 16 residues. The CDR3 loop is CASSQNRGRGNTEAFF. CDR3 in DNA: TGTGCCAGCAGCCAGAACAGGGGGCGCGGGAACACTGAAGCTTTCTTT.

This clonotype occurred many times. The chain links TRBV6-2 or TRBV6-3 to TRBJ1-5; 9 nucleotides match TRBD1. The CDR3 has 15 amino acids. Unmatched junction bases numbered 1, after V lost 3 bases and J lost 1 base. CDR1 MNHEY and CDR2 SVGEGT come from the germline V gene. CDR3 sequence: CASSYTGGSNQPQHF. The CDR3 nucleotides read TGTGCCAGCAGTTATACAGGGGGCAGCAATCAGCCCCAGCATTTT.

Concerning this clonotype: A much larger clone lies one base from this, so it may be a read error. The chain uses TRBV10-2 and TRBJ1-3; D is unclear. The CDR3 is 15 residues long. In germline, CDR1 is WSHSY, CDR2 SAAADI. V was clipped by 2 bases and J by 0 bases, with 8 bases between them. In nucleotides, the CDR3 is TGCGCCAGCAGTGAGGAGACCAGCTCTGGAAACACCATATATTTT. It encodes CASSEETSSGNTIYF.

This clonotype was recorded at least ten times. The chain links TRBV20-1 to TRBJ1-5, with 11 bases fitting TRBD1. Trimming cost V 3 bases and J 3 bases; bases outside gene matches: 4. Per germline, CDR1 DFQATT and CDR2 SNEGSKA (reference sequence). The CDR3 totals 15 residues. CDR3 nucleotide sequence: TGCAGTGCTAGGGACAGGGGGCAGAACAATCAGCCCCAGCATTTT. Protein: CSARDRGQNNQPQHF.

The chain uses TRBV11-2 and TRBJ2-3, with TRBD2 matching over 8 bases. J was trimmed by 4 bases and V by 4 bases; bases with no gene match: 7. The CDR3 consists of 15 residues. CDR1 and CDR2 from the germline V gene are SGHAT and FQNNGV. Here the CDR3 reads CASSYDGGAADTQYF. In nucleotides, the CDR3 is TGTGCCAGCAGCTACGACGGGGGGGCAGCAGATACGCAGTATTTT.

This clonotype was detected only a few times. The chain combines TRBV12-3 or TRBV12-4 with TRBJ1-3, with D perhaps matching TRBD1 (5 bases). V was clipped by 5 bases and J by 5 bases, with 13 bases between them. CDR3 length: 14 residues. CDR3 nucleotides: TGTGCCAGCAGTATCACCAGGGAGCGAAACACCATATATTTT. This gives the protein CASSITRERNTIYF.

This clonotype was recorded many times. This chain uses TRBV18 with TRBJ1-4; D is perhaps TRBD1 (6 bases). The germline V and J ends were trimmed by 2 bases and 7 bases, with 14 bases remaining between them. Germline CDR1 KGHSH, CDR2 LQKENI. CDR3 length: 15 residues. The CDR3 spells CASSPRRGKSEKLFF. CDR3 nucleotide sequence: TGTGCCAGCTCACCAAGGAGGGGGAAAAGTGAAAAACTGTTTTTT.

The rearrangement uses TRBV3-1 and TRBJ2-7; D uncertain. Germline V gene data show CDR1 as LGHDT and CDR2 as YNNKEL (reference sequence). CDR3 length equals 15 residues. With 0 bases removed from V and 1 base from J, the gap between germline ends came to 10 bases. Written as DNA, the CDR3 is TGTGCCAGCAGCCAAGATTACCAGAGATCCTACGAGCAGTACTTC. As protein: CASSQDYQRSYEQYF.

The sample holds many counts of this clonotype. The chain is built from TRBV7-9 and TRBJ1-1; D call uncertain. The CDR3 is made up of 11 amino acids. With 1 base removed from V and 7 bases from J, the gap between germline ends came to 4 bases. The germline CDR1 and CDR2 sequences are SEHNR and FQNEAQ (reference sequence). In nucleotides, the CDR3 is TGTGCCAGCAGCTTAGTGGGTGAAGCTTTCTTT. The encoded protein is CASSLVGEAFF.

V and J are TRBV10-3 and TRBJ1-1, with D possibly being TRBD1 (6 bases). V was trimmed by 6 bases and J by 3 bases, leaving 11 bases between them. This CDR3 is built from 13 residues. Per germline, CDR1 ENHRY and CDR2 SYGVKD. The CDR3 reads CAISPQGYTEAFF. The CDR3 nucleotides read TGTGCCATCAGCCCCCAGGGGTACACTGAAGCTTTCTTT.

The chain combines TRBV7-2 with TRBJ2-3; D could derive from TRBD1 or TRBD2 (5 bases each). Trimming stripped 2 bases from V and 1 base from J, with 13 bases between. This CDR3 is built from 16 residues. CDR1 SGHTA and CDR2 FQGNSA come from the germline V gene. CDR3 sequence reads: CASSLIVGERTDTQYF. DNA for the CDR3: TGTGCCAGCAGCTTAATAGTGGGGGAGCGCACAGATACGCAGTATTTT.

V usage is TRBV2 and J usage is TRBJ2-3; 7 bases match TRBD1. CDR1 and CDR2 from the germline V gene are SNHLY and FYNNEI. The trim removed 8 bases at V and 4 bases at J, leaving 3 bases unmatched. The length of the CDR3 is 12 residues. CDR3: CASGTGADTQYF. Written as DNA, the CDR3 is TGTGCCAGCGGAACAGGGGCAGATACGCAGTATTTT.

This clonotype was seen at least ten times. The CDR3 nucleotides are TGTGCCAGCAGTGCTGTACGGGAGCAGTACTTC. Amino acid sequence: CASSAVREQYF. This rearrangement joins TRBV28 to TRBJ2-7; no clear D. Between the trimmed V and J ends, which lost 5 bases and 7 bases, there was a span of 9 bases. CDR3 length: 11 amino acids. Looked up from germline, CDR1 is MDHEN and CDR2 is SYDVKM.

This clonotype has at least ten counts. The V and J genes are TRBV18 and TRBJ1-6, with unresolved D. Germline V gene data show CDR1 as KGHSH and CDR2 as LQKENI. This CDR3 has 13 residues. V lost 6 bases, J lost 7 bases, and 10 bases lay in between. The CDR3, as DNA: TGTGCCAGCTCGACCGGCAGGAATTCACCCCTCCACTTT. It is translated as CASSTGRNSPLHF. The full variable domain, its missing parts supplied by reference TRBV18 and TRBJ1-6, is NAGVMQNPRHLVRRRGQEARLRCSPMKGHSHVYWYRQLPEEGLKFMVYLQKENIIDESGMPKERFSAEFPKEGPSILRIQQVVRGDSAAYFCASSTGRNSPLHFGNGTRLTVT.

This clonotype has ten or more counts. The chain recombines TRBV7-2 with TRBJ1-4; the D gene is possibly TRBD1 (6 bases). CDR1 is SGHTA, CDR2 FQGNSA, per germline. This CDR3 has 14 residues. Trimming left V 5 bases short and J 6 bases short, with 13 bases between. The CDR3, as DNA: TGTGCCAGCAGCCCCGGAACAGGGCATGAAAAACTGTTTTTT. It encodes CASSPGTGHEKLFF.